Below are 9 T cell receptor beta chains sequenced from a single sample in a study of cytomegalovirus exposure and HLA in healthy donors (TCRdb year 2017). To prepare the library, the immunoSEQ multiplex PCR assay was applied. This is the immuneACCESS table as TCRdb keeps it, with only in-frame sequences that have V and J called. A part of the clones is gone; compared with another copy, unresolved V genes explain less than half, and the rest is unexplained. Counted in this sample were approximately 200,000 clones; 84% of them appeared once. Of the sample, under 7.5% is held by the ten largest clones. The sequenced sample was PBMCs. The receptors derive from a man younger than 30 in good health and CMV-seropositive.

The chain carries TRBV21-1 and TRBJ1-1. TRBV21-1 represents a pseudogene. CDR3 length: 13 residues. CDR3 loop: CASSKRFNTEAFF. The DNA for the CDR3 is TGTGCCAGCAGCAAGAGGTTCAACACTGAAGCTTTCTTT.

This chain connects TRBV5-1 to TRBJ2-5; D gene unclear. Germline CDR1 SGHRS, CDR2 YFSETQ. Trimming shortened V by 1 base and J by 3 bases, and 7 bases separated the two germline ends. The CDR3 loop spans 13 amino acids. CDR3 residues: CASSLYPEETQYF. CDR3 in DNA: TGCGCCAGCAGCTTGTATCCGGAAGAGACCCAGTACTTC. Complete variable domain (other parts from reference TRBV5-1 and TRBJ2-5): KAGVTQTPRYLIKTRGQQVTLSCSPISGHRSVSWYQQTPGQGLQFLFEYFSETQRNKGNFPGRFSGRQFSNSRSEMNVSTLELGDSALYLCASSLYPEETQYFGPGTRLLVL.

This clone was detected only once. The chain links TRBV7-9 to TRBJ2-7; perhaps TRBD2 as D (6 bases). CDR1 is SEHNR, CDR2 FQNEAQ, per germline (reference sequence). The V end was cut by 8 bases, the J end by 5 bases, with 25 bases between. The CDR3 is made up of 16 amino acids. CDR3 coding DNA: TGTGCCAGCCCCACCAGGGTGGGAACCCCGGGGGACGAGCAGTACTTC. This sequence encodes CASPTRVGTPGDEQYF.

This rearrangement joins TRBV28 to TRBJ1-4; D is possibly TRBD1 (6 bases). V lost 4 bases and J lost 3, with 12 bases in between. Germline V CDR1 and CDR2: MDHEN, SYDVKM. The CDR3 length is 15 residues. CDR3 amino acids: CASSSPGQANEKLFF. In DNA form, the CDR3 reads TGTGCCAGCAGTTCCCCGGGACAAGCTAATGAAAAACTGTTTTTT.

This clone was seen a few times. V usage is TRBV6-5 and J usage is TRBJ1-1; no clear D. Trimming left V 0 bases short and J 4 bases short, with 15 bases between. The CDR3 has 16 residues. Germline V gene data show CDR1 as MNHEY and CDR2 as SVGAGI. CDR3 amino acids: CASSYSDNTPGTEAFF. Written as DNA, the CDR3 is TGTGCCAGCAGTTACTCAGACAACACTCCCGGCACTGAAGCTTTCTTT.

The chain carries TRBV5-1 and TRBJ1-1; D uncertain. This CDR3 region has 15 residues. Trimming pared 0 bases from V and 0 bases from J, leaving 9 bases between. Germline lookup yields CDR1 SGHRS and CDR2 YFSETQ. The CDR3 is CASSLAVGMNTEAFF. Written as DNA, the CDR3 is TGCGCCAGCAGCTTGGCAGTTGGCATGAACACTGAAGCTTTCTTT.

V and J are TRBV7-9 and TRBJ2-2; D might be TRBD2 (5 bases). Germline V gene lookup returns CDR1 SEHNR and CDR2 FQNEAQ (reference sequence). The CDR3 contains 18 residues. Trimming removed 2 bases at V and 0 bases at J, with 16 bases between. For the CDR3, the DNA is TGTGCCAGCAGCTTATACGGTGGGGAGCCACCGAACACCGGGGAGCTGTTTTTT. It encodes CASSLYGGEPPNTGELFF.

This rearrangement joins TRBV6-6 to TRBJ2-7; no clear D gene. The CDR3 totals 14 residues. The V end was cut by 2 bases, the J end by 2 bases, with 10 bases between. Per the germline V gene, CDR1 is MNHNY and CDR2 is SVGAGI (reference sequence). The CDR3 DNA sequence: TGTGCCAGCAGTTACACGGAACTAACCTACGAGCAGTACTTC. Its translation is CASSYTELTYEQYF.

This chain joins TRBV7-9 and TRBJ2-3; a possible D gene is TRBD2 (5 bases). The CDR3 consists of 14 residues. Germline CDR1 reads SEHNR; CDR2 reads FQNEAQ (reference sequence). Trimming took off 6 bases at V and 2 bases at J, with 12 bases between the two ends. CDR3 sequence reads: CASRSGVVTDTQYF. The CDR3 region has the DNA TGTGCCAGCAGGTCCGGGGTAGTCACAGATACGCAGTATTTT.